This TCR beta chain was identified during a study of blood T cell repertoires in COVID-19. This CDR3 has 16 amino acids. Germline V gene lookup returns CDR1 LNHNV and CDR2 YYDKDF (reference sequence). The V gene lost 0 bases and the J gene lost 4 bases, with 13 bases spanning the gap. TCRdb keeps only in-frame clones here, not all; method: immunoSEQ multiplex PCR. This table has 150,000 or so clones, more than 70% appearing once. The sequenced sample was peripheral blood. The V gene is TRBV15, the J gene TRBJ1-5; weak D call: TRBD1 (6 bases). The TCR originated in a man between 60 and 75 years old with active or convalescent COVID-19. The CDR3 DNA is TGTGCCACCAGCAGAGATCTTGACAGGCCGAATCAGCCCCAGCATTTT. It specifies CATSRDLDRPNQPQHF. The whole variable domain, remainder taken from reference TRBV15 and TRBJ1-5, is DAMVIQNPRYQVTQFGKPVTLSCSQTLNHNVMYWYQQKSSQAPKLLFHYYDKDFNNEADTPDNFQSRRPNTSFCFLDIRSPGLGDTAMYLCATSRDLDRPNQPQHFGDGTRLSIL.